The sequence of this T cell receptor (beta chain) was determined in a study of T cell repertoires in ileal Crohn's disease. Study observations and caveats: Endoscopic recurrence occurred in every patient whose clonality exceeded 26.8%.

Repertoires were generated with immunoSEQ multiplex PCR, while TCRdb's copy carries only in-frame clones and drops some. The sample carries fewer than 4,500 clones, about 79% recorded once. Comment on this clone: Its antigen is undetermined. In the same sample, other DNA sequences code for this CDR3.

V trimming: 0 bases; J trimming: 5 bases; junction bases outside the gene matches: 4. The germline V gene has CDR1 SGHRS and CDR2 YFSETQ. The CDR3 runs 15 residues. This chain joins TRBV5-1 and TRBJ2-7; TRBD1 aligns across 11 bases. This sequence originates from an adult with Crohn's disease. Sequenced material: ileal tissue. CDR3 protein: CASSLAGTGGDEQYF. Here the CDR3 DNA reads TGCGCCAGCAGCTTGGCCGGGACAGGGGGAGACGAGCAGTACTTC. Variable domain in full (rest from reference TRBV5-1 and TRBJ2-7): KAGVTQTPRYLIKTRGQQVTLSCSPISGHRSVSWYQQTPGQGLQFLFEYFSETQRNKGNFPGRFSGRQFSNSRSEMNVSTLELGDSALYLCASSLAGTGGDEQYFGPGTRLTVT.